This TCR beta chain came from a study of molecular identifiers for immune sequencing clone quantification. TCRdb re-called the PCR reads through MiXCR, storing one row per CDR3 protein. The sample shows under 600,000 distinct CDR3 sequences, roughly a fifth of them seen only once. The CDR3 is 14 amino acids. The V gene's germline CDR1 is MGHRA and CDR2 YSYEKL. Remarks on this clonotype: A much larger clonotype is one base distant, so this may be a read error.

Between about 19,000 and 1,100,000 sorted cells, with 10%, 30% or 50% RNA, yielded naive CD8 libraries. Material for sequencing was naive CD8+ T cells from blood, with Jurkat cell RNA spiked in. Sample subset: FACS-sorted CD8+CD4-CCR7+CD45RA+ naive T cells. This rearrangement joins TRBV4-1 to TRBJ1-1, with D uncertain. This TCR was sampled from a human donor in good health. Some libraries in this study had Jurkat cell RNA spiked in. CDR3 sequence reads: CASSQDAANTDAFF. CDR3 nucleotide sequence: TGCGCCAGCAGCCAAGATGCAGCGAACACTGACGCTTTCTTT.